This T cell receptor (beta chain) was identified in a study of cytomegalovirus exposure and HLA in healthy donors. The germline V and J ends were trimmed by 6 bases and 2 bases, with 17 bases remaining between them. This CDR3 has 15 residues. Germline assignment: CDR1 MNHEY and CDR2 SVGAGI. Primers: 60 Vbeta forward and 13 Jbeta reverse. The assay was immunoSEQ multiplex PCR, and TCRdb's table has in-frame clones only and misses some. The sample lists 140,000 to 150,000 clones, 65% to 80% seen once, with less than 5% in the top ten. As regards this clone: Antigen unknown.

The study's findings and limits: Common viral pathogens seemed to be connected with several of the most significant clusters, according to a later analysis.

The origin of this receptor is a male donor in good health and CMV-seronegative. Sequenced input: PBMCs. V gene TRBV6-5 combines with J gene TRBJ2-7; no reliable D call. CDR3 amino acids: CASSEDQRITYEQYF. In DNA, the CDR3 is TGTGCCAGCAGCGAGGATCAAAGAATTACCTACGAGCAGTACTTC.